This is a list of T cell receptor beta chains from one sample in a study of OX40 agonist ivuxolimab in advanced cancers. The repertoire was sequenced with immunoSEQ multiplex PCR; TCRdb's copy has only in-frame clones and lacks some. The sample has 35,000 to 45,000 clones; around 87% are singletons. Sample: CD4+ or CD8+ T cells sorted from blood, taken in a trial of the OX40 agonist ivuxolimab. The receptors derive from an adult with an advanced solid tumor such as melanoma, head and neck, liver or kidney cancer. Each CDR3 is given with its conserved first and last residue. D genes are given only for firm matches. Rows give clone size only sometimes, using once, few, many, or a class for an expanded clone.

d_call	cdr3_length	v_call	j_call	clone_size	cdr3_aa	cdr3_nt
NA	15	TRBV18	TRBJ1-5	NA	CASSPQQGRSEPQHF	TGTGCCAGCTCACCACAGCAGGGACGGTCCGAACCCCAGCATTTT
TRBD2	16	TRBV27	TRBJ2-1	NA	CASSFEGTSGNNEQFF	TGTGCCAGCAGTTTTGAGGGGACTAGCGGGAACAATGAGCAGTTCTTC
TRBD1	14	TRBV10-3	TRBJ1-2	few	CAITEDRTRYGYTF	TGTGCCATCACGGAGGACAGGACGAGGTATGGCTACACCTTC
NA	14	TRBV5-8	TRBJ1-2	NA	CASSLGGRYYGYTF	TGTGCCAGCAGCTTGGGGGGCCGCTACTATGGCTACACCTTC
TRBD2	14	TRBV10-3	TRBJ2-7	NA	CAISGGGSGYEQYF	TGTGCCATCAGTGGGGGCGGGAGCGGCTACGAGCAGTACTTC
TRBD1	17	TRBV19	TRBJ2-6	once	CASSLGTGFAGANVLTF	TGTGCCAGTAGTCTTGGGACAGGGTTTGCTGGGGCCAACGTCCTGACTTTC
TRBD2	15	TRBV18	TRBJ2-3	few	CASSRASGGTDTQYF	TGTGCCAGCTCACGGGCTAGCGGGGGCACAGATACGCAGTATTTT
TRBD1	13	TRBV6-1	TRBJ2-1	NA	CASKGQGSDEQFF	TGTGCCAGCAAGGGACAGGGGTCCGATGAGCAGTTCTTC
TRBD2	14	TRBV15	TRBJ2-5	NA	CATSSGTSYETQYF	TGTGCCACCAGCAGCGGGACTAGCTACGAGACCCAGTACTTC
NA	13	TRBV18	TRBJ1-1	NA	CASSVQGNTEAFF	TGTGCCAGCTCAGTACAGGGGAACACTGAAGCTTTCTTT
NA	15	TRBV2	TRBJ2-6	NA	CASSTGNPGANVLTF	TGTGCCAGCTCAACAGGGAACCCTGGGGCCAACGTCCTGACTTTC
TRBD1	14	TRBV5-1	TRBJ1-1	NA	CASSFSGGNTEAFF	TGCGCCAGCAGCTTTTCAGGGGGGAACACTGAAGCTTTCTTT
TRBD2	17	TRBV11-3	TRBJ2-1	NA	CASSFGGGLAGPGGQFF	TGTGCCAGCAGCTTTGGAGGGGGACTAGCGGGACCAGGCGGTCAGTTCTTC
TRBD1	13	TRBV18	TRBJ2-7	NA	CASSPRTGYEQYF	TGTGCCAGCTCACCACGGACAGGGTACGAGCAGTACTTC
NA	13	TRBV29-1	TRBJ2-1	NA	CSVEGSGLDEQFF	TGCAGCGTTGAAGGTTCAGGGCTGGATGAGCAGTTCTTC
NA	11	TRBV6-1	TRBJ1-1	NA	CASSEILGAFF	TGTGCCAGCAGTGAAATTTTGGGGGCTTTCTTT
NA	16	TRBV27	TRBJ2-7	medium-sized	CASSLSQTYMPYEQYF	TGTGCCAGCAGTTTATCTCAGACCTACATGCCCTACGAGCAGTACTTC
NA	13	TRBV4-2	TRBJ1-1	NA	CASSQDLGSEAFF	TGTGCCAGCAGCCAAGACCTTGGGTCAGAAGCTTTCTTT
NA	11	TRBV6-1	TRBJ2-7	NA	CASRTSHEQYF	TGTGCCAGCAGGACCTCCCACGAGCAGTACTTC
TRBD2	17	TRBV4-2	TRBJ2-2	NA	CASSQVTSGSNTGELFF	TGTGCCAGCAGCCAAGTGACTAGCGGGTCGAACACCGGGGAGCTGTTTTTT